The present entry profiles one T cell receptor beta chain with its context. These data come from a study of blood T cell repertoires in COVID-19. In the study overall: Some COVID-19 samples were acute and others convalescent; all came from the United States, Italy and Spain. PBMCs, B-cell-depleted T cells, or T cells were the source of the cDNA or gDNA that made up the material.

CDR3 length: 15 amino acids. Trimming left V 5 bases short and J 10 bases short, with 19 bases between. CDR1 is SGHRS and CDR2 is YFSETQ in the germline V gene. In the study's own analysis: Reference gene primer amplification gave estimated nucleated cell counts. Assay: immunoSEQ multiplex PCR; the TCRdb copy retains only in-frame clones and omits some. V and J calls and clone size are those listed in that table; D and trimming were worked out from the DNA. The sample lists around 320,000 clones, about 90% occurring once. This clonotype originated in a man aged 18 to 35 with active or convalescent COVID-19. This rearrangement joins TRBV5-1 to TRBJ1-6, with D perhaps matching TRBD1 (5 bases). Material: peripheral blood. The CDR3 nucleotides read TGCGCCAGCAGTTCCATCGGGGGGTTAGGATCACCCCTCCACTTT. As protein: CASSSIGGLGSPLHF.